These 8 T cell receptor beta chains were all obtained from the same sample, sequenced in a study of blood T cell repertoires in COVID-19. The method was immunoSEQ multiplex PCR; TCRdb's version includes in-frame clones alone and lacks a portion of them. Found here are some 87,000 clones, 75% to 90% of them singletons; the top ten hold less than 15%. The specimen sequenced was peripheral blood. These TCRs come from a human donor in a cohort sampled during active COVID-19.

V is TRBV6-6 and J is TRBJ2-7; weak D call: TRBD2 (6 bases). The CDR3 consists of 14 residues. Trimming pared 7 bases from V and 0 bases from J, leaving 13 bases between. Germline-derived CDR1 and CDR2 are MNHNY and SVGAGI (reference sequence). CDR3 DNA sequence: TGTGCCAGCACCCGAGGGACTGCCTCCTACGAGCAGTACTTC. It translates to CASTRGTASYEQYF.

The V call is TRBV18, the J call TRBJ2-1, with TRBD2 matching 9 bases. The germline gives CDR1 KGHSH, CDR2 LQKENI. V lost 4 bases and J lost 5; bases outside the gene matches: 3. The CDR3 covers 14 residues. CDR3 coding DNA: TGTGCCAGCTCACTAGCGGGGGCCCACAATGAGCAGTTCTTC. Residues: CASSLAGAHNEQFF. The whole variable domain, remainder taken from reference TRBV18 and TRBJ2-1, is NAGVMQNPRHLVRRRGQEARLRCSPMKGHSHVYWYRQLPEEGLKFMVYLQKENIIDESGMPKERFSAEFPKEGPSILRIQQVVRGDSAAYFCASSLAGAHNEQFFGPGTRLTVL.

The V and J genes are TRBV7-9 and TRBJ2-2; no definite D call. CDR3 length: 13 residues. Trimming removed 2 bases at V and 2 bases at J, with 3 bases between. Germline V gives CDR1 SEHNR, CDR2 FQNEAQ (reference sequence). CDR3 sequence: CASSLHNTGELFF. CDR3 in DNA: TGTGCCAGCAGCTTACATAACACCGGGGAGCTGTTTTTT.

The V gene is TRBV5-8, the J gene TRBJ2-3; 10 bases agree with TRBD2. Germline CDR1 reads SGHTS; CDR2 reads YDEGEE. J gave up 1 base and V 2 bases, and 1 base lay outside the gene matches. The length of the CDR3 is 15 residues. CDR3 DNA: TGTGCCAGCAGCTTCGGGACTAGCGGCACAGATACGCAGTATTTT. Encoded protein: CASSFGTSGTDTQYF.

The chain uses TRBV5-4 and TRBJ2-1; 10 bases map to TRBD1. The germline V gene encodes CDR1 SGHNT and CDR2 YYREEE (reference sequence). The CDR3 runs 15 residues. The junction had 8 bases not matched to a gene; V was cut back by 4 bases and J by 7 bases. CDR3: CASSHLGTGANEQFF. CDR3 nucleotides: TGTGCCAGCAGCCACCTAGGGACAGGGGCAAATGAGCAGTTCTTC.

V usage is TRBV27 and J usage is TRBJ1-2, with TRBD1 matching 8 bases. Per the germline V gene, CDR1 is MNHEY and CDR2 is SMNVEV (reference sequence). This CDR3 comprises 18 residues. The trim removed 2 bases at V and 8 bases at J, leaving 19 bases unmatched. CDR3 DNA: TGTGCCAGCAGTTTAGGGGGACAGGCCACCTTTTTGATGAAGGGCTACACCTTC. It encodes CASSLGGQATFLMKGYTF.

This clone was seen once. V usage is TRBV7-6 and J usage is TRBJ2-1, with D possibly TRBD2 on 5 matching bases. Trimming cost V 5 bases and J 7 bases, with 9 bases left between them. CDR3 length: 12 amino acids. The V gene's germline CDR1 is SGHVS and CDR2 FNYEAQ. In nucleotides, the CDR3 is TGTGCCAGCAGCAGCCGGGGTAATGAGCAGTTCTTC. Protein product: CASSSRGNEQFF. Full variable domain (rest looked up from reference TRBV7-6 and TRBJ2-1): GAGVSQSPRYKVTKRGQDVALRCDPISGHVSLYWYRQALGQGPEFLTYFNYEAQQDKSGLPNDRFSAERPEGSISTLTIQRTEQRDSAMYRCASSSRGNEQFFGPGTRLTVL.

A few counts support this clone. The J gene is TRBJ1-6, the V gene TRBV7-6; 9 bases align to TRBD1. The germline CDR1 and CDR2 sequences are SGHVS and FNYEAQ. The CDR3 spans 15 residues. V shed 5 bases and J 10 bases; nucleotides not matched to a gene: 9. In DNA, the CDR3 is TGTGCCAGCAGCCCCGGGACAGGGCGGGGGTCACCCCTCCACTTT. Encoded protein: CASSPGTGRGSPLHF.